This TCR beta chain was identified in a study of identical twins. TCRdb itself ran the 5' RACE reads through MiXCR, one entry per CDR3 protein. This sample has 700,000 or so distinct CDR3 sequences, with 21% found just once. There were only healthy Caucasians among the donors. Per the germline V gene, CDR1 is SGHTA and CDR2 is FQGNSA. The CDR3 is made up of 17 amino acids. V dropped 5 bases and J dropped 2 bases, with 19 bases sitting between them. The data were also submitted as part of a second study, on T cells expressing NK-cell markers. From that report: It remained uncertain whether the expanded NKG2C+ T cell clones were specific for HCMV antigens.

The clonotype originates from a woman younger than 35 in good health. The chain has TRBV7-2 and TRBJ1-5; D unclear. Sequencing used PBMCs. The CDR3 loop is CASSQSTGGGGNQPQHF. CDR3 nucleotides: TGTGCCAGCAGCCAATCCACGGGTGGCGGGGGCAATCAGCCCCAGCATTTT. Variable domain in full (rest from reference TRBV7-2 and TRBJ1-5): GAGVSQSPSNKVTEKGKDVELRCDPISGHTALYWYRQSLGQGLEFLIYFQGNSAPDKSGLPSDRFSAERTGGSVSTLTIQRTQQEDSAVYLCASSQSTGGGGNQPQHFGDGTRLSIL.